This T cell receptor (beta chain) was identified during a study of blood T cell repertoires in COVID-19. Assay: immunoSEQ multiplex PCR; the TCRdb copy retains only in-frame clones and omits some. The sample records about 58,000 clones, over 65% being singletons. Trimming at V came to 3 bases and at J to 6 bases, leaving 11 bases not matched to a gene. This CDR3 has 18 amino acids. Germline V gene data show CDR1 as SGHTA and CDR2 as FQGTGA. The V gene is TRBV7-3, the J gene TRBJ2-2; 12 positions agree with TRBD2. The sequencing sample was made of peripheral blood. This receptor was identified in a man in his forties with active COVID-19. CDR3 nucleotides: TGTGCCAGCAGCTTTCGGTCTAGCGGGAGGGCCTCAGCCGGGGAGCTGTTTTTT. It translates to CASSFRSSGRASAGELFF. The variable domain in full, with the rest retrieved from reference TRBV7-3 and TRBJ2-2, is GAGVSQTPSNKVTEKGKYVELRCDPISGHTALYWYRQSLGQGPEFLIYFQGTGAADDSGLPNDRFFAVRPEGSVSTLKIQRTERGDSAVYLCASSFRSSGRASAGELFFGEGSRLTVL.